Listed below are T cell receptor beta chains from one sample, sequenced in a study of CD8+CD57+ T cells in acquired aplastic anemia. TCRdb processed the reads anew with MiXCR; each CDR3 protein has one entry. Of approximately 170,000 distinct CDR3 sequences listed, around half are singletons. Material for sequencing was sorted CD4+, CD8+, or CD8+CD57+ T cells (not recorded which) from PBMCs. These receptors all stem from a human donor with aplastic anemia. CDR3s include the opening cysteine and the closing phenylalanine or tryptophan. The D gene is left open where the match is weak. Size values are once, few and many counts, or a class for expanded clones, and some rows have none.

cdr3_aa: CASSEQPLYGYTF
cdr3_nt: TGTGCCAGCAGTGAACAGCCCCTCTATGGCTACACCTTC
j_call: TRBJ1-2
clone_size: many
d_call: NA
v_call: TRBV2
cdr3_length: 13

cdr3_aa: CASSSAGNLAKNIQYF
cdr3_nt: TGTGCCAGCAGCTCAGCAGGGAATCTAGCCAAAAACATTCAGTACTTC
j_call: TRBJ2-4
clone_size: NA
d_call: NA
v_call: TRBV11-1
cdr3_length: 16

cdr3_aa: CASGDRGWNTEAFF
cdr3_nt: TGTGCCAGTGGAGACAGGGGGTGGAACACTGAAGCTTTCTTT
j_call: TRBJ1-1
clone_size: NA
d_call: TRBD1
v_call: TRBV19
cdr3_length: 14

cdr3_aa: CATSEPNYGPEIYGYTF
cdr3_nt: TGTGCCACCAGTGAACCTAATTATGGCCCCGAGATCTATGGCTACACCTTC
j_call: TRBJ1-2
clone_size: NA
d_call: NA
v_call: TRBV24-1
cdr3_length: 17

cdr3_aa: CASSFELAGVEQFF
cdr3_nt: TGTGCCAGCAGCTTCGAACTAGCGGGGGTTGAGCAGTTCTTC
j_call: TRBJ2-1
clone_size: many
d_call: TRBD2
v_call: TRBV5-4
cdr3_length: 14

cdr3_aa: CSLPQGETQYF
cdr3_nt: TGCAGCTTGCCCCAGGGGGAGACCCAGTACTTC
j_call: TRBJ2-5
clone_size: NA
d_call: NA
v_call: TRBV29-1
cdr3_length: 11

cdr3_aa: CASSPFSYEQYF
cdr3_nt: TGTGCCAGCAGCCCCTTTTCCTACGAGCAGTACTTC
j_call: TRBJ2-7
clone_size: NA
d_call: NA
v_call: TRBV7-8
cdr3_length: 12

cdr3_aa: CATSRGSGSYNEQFF
cdr3_nt: TGTGCCACCAGCCGGGGTTCGGGCTCCTACAATGAGCAGTTCTTC
j_call: TRBJ2-1
clone_size: many
d_call: NA
v_call: TRBV24-1
cdr3_length: 15

cdr3_aa: CASAGVRDSYNSPLHF
cdr3_nt: TGTGCCAGCGCCGGCGTCCGCGACTCCTATAATTCACCCCTCCACTTT
j_call: TRBJ1-6
clone_size: NA
d_call: NA
v_call: TRBV2
cdr3_length: 16

cdr3_aa: CASSLGGRGASEQYF
cdr3_nt: TGTGCCAGCAGCTTAGGCGGGCGGGGGGCCTCCGAGCAGTACTTC
j_call: TRBJ2-7
clone_size: many
d_call: TRBD2
v_call: TRBV7-2
cdr3_length: 15

cdr3_aa: CASSPGRHSEQLF
cdr3_nt: TGTGCTAGCAGCCCGGGACGTCACAGTGAGCAGCTCTTC
j_call: TRBJ2-1
clone_size: NA
d_call: NA
v_call: TRBV7-7
cdr3_length: 13

cdr3_aa: CASNRPSGANVLTF
cdr3_nt: TGTGCCAGTAACCGACCCTCTGGGGCCAACGTCCTGACTTTC
j_call: TRBJ2-6
clone_size: many
d_call: NA
v_call: TRBV6-2/TRBV6-3
cdr3_length: 14

cdr3_aa: CASSPADRAPYGYTF
cdr3_nt: TGTGCCAGCAGTCCCGCGGACAGGGCTCCCTATGGCTACACCTTC
j_call: TRBJ1-2
clone_size: few
d_call: TRBD1
v_call: TRBV27
cdr3_length: 15

cdr3_aa: CASSLQGGVGTGELFF
cdr3_nt: TGTGCCAGCAGCCTACAGGGTGGAGTGGGCACCGGGGAGCTGTTTTTT
j_call: TRBJ2-2
clone_size: many
d_call: NA
v_call: TRBV7-6
cdr3_length: 16

cdr3_aa: CSANPLRGSSYEQYF
cdr3_nt: TGCAGTGCAAACCCCTTGCGGGGGTCATCCTACGAGCAGTACTTC
j_call: TRBJ2-7
clone_size: NA
d_call: TRBD2
v_call: TRBV20-1
cdr3_length: 15

cdr3_aa: CASSVAGAWTDTQYF
cdr3_nt: TGTGCCAGCAGCGTAGCGGGGGCTTGGACAGATACGCAGTATTTT
j_call: TRBJ2-3
clone_size: NA
d_call: NA
v_call: TRBV9
cdr3_length: 15

cdr3_aa: CASSLAATAYNSPLHF
cdr3_nt: TGTGCCAGCAGCTTAGCTGCGACAGCCTATAATTCACCCCTCCACTTT
j_call: TRBJ1-6
clone_size: many
d_call: NA
v_call: TRBV7-2
cdr3_length: 16

cdr3_aa: CASSLSTSGVSTGELFF
cdr3_nt: TGTGCCAGCAGCCTCTCGACTAGCGGGGTCAGCACCGGGGAGCTGTTTTTT
j_call: TRBJ2-2
clone_size: once
d_call: TRBD2
v_call: TRBV9
cdr3_length: 17

cdr3_aa: CASISRGNSNQPQHF
cdr3_nt: TGTGCCAGTATCAGTCGGGGAAATAGCAATCAGCCCCAGCATTTT
j_call: TRBJ1-5
clone_size: many
d_call: NA
v_call: TRBV19
cdr3_length: 15

cdr3_aa: CAEGQGKLYEQYF
cdr3_nt: TGTGCGGAGGGGCAGGGGAAACTCTACGAGCAGTACTTC
j_call: TRBJ2-7
clone_size: NA
d_call: NA
v_call: TRBV2
cdr3_length: 13

cdr3_aa: CASSRVGSNQPQHF
cdr3_nt: TGTGCCAGCAGCCGGGTCGGGAGCAATCAGCCCCAGCATTTT
j_call: TRBJ1-5
clone_size: few
d_call: NA
v_call: TRBV14
cdr3_length: 14

cdr3_aa: CASRNSLEAFF
cdr3_nt: TGTGCCAGCAGAAACAGCCTAGAAGCTTTCTTT
j_call: TRBJ1-1
clone_size: NA
d_call: NA
v_call: TRBV7-2
cdr3_length: 11

cdr3_aa: CASSYSAVGRGGLADTQYF
cdr3_nt: TGTGCCAGCAGTTACTCGGCAGTTGGGCGGGGGGGTCTCGCAGATACGCAGTATTTT
j_call: TRBJ2-3
clone_size: NA
d_call: TRBD2
v_call: TRBV6-2/TRBV6-3
cdr3_length: 19

cdr3_aa: CASSLGWGGYTF
cdr3_nt: TGTGCCAGCAGCCTCGGTTGGGGTGGCTACACCTTC
j_call: TRBJ1-2
clone_size: many
d_call: NA
v_call: TRBV12-3/TRBV12-4
cdr3_length: 12

cdr3_aa: CSANSSPGLTYEQYF
cdr3_nt: TGCAGTGCTAATTCGAGCCCGGGGCTCACCTACGAGCAGTACTTC
j_call: TRBJ2-7
clone_size: NA
d_call: NA
v_call: TRBV20-1
cdr3_length: 15

cdr3_aa: CSAREGQGPSPLHF
cdr3_nt: TGCAGTGCTAGAGAGGGACAGGGGCCCTCACCCCTCCACTTT
j_call: TRBJ1-6
clone_size: NA
d_call: TRBD1
v_call: TRBV20-1
cdr3_length: 14

cdr3_aa: CATSEPGRSYGYTF
cdr3_nt: TGTGCCACCAGTGAGCCGGGACGTAGCTATGGCTACACCTTC
j_call: TRBJ1-2
clone_size: NA
d_call: NA
v_call: TRBV24-1
cdr3_length: 14

cdr3_aa: CASRPQDRAYGYTF
cdr3_nt: TGTGCCAGTAGGCCTCAGGACAGGGCCTATGGCTACACCTTC
j_call: TRBJ1-2
clone_size: NA
d_call: TRBD1
v_call: TRBV25-1
cdr3_length: 14

cdr3_aa: CASSLRRDPYEQYF
cdr3_nt: TGTGCCAGCAGCTTAAGAAGGGACCCCTACGAGCAGTACTTC
j_call: TRBJ2-7
clone_size: many
d_call: NA
v_call: TRBV11-1
cdr3_length: 14

cdr3_aa: CASSPSGAGYTF
cdr3_nt: TGTGCCAGCAGCCCTTCCGGGGCTGGCTACACCTTC
j_call: TRBJ1-2
clone_size: many
d_call: NA
v_call: TRBV12-3/TRBV12-4
cdr3_length: 12

cdr3_aa: CAISEIPRGGELFF
cdr3_nt: TGTGCCATCAGTGAGATCCCCAGAGGCGGGGAGCTGTTTTTT
j_call: TRBJ2-2
clone_size: NA
d_call: NA
v_call: TRBV10-3
cdr3_length: 14

cdr3_aa: CATRRGQDTDTQYF
cdr3_nt: TGTGCCACGAGAAGGGGGCAGGACACAGATACGCAGTATTTT
j_call: TRBJ2-3
clone_size: many
d_call: TRBD1
v_call: TRBV10-3
cdr3_length: 14

cdr3_aa: CASSGTNVNQPQHF
cdr3_nt: TGTGCCAGCAGTGGGACGAATGTAAATCAGCCCCAGCATTTT
j_call: TRBJ1-5
clone_size: once
d_call: NA
v_call: TRBV2
cdr3_length: 14

cdr3_aa: CASSFLPARDGELFF
cdr3_nt: TGTGCCAGCAGCTTCCTGCCTGCTCGTGACGGGGAGCTGTTTTTT
j_call: TRBJ2-2
clone_size: many
d_call: NA
v_call: TRBV7-8
cdr3_length: 15

cdr3_aa: CASSLSSSGATGELFF
cdr3_nt: TGTGCCAGCAGCTTATCCTCTAGCGGGGCCACCGGGGAGCTGTTTTTT
j_call: TRBJ2-2
clone_size: few
d_call: TRBD2
v_call: TRBV11-1
cdr3_length: 16

cdr3_aa: CAISDQPVDEQFF
cdr3_nt: TGTGCCATCAGTGACCAACCAGTGGATGAGCAGTTCTTC
j_call: TRBJ2-1
clone_size: NA
d_call: NA
v_call: TRBV10-3
cdr3_length: 13

cdr3_aa: CATSPSLSGSSYNEQFF
cdr3_nt: TGTGCCACCAGCCCCTCCCTTAGCGGGAGCTCCTACAATGAGCAGTTCTTC
j_call: TRBJ2-1
clone_size: many
d_call: TRBD2
v_call: TRBV24-1
cdr3_length: 17

cdr3_aa: CASSGSGQAVGFNGKLFF
cdr3_nt: TGTGCCAGTAGTGGATCCGGACAGGCTGTGGGGTTTAATGGAAAACTGTTTTTT
j_call: TRBJ1-4
clone_size: NA
d_call: TRBD1
v_call: TRBV19
cdr3_length: 18

cdr3_aa: CASSLPGQGASSAEAFF
cdr3_nt: TGTGCCAGCAGCTTGCCGGGACAGGGGGCGAGTAGTGCTGAAGCTTTCTTT
j_call: TRBJ1-1
clone_size: NA
d_call: TRBD1
v_call: TRBV11-1
cdr3_length: 17

cdr3_aa: CASSLTGNNQPQHF
cdr3_nt: TGTGCCAGCAGCCTGACAGGGAACAATCAGCCCCAGCATTTT
j_call: TRBJ1-5
clone_size: NA
d_call: TRBD1
v_call: TRBV7-6
cdr3_length: 14

cdr3_aa: CSARRGTDYGYTF
cdr3_nt: TGCAGTGCCAGAAGGGGCACTGACTATGGCTACACCTTC
j_call: TRBJ1-2
clone_size: NA
d_call: NA
v_call: TRBV20-1
cdr3_length: 13